The T cell receptor (beta chain) under discussion was sequenced for a study of resident and recirculating memory T cells in vitiligo. Study-level points and caveats: Non-conserved TCRs across sites and patients suggested distinct clones per lesion.

Patients' lesions had not changed for the previous 6 months. The CDR3 covers 13 residues. CDR1 is SGHNT, CDR2 YYREEE, per germline (reference sequence). V was cut by 4 bases and J by 6 bases, with 13 bases left in between. About this clone itself: Antigen: not known.

Sequencing used immunoSEQ multiplex PCR; TCRdb keeps in-frame clones, though not all of them. The sample lists 40,000 to 50,000 clones; 92% were seen once. The rearrangement joins TRBV5-4 to TRBJ1-2; D not resolved. This TCR was recovered from a male donor with vitiligo. The sequenced material came from blood. The CDR3 region is CASSPLIQNGYTF. CDR3 DNA sequence: TGTGCCAGCAGCCCCCTCATACAAAATGGCTACACCTTC.